This T cell receptor beta chain emerged from a study of T cells in narcolepsy. The overall study: Healthy controls were enrolled alongside patients with narcolepsy type 1 or type 2.

TCRdb's table, derived via immunoSEQ multiplex PCR, lists solely in-frame clones and lacks some. The sample contains approximately 38,000 clones, about 85% of which appear only once. This clone was seen a handful of times. This CDR3 contains 14 residues. Trimming stripped 6 bases from V and 1 base from J, with 12 bases between. CDR1 is SNHLY, CDR2 FYNNEI, per germline. The sequence was collected from a human donor with narcolepsy. The V gene is TRBV2, the J gene TRBJ2-5; D is unclear. Sequencing was performed on CD45RA- memory CD4+ T cells from PBMCs. Here the CDR3 reads CASSEVSVQETQYF. Here the CDR3 DNA reads TGTGCCAGCAGCGAGGTATCGGTCCAAGAGACCCAGTACTTC.